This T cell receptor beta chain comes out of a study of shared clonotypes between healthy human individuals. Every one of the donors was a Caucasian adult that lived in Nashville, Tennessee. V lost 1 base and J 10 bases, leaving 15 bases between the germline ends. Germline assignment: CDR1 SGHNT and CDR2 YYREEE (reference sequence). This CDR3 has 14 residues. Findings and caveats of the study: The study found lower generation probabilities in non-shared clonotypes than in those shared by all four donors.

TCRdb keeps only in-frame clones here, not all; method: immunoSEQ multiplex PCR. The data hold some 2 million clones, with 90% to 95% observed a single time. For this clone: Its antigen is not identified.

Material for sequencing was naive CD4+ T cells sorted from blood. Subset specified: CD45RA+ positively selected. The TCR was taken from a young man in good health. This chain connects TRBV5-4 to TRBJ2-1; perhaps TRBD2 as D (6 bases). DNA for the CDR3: TGTGCCAGCAGCTTGCCGGGGGACGGAAAAGAGCAGTTCTTC. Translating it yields CASSLPGDGKEQFF.